The entry below describes one T cell receptor beta chain. These data come from a study of T cells in localized non-small cell lung cancer. The CDR3 is 16 amino acids. From germline, CDR1 is SGHTA and CDR2 FQGTGA. The V and J ends lost 4 bases and 4 bases, in that order; junction bases with no gene match: 8. Sequencing used immunoSEQ multiplex PCR; TCRdb keeps in-frame clones, though not all of them. The sample consists of roughly 24,000 clones, over 70% of them appearing once. This rearrangement joins TRBV7-3 to TRBJ1-5; TRBD1 aligns across 9 bases. Material: peripheral blood, obtained before any cancer treatment. The sequence came from a man aged 40 to 69 with stage III squamous cell lung carcinoma. CDR3 residues: CASSSPGQGLNQPQHF. CDR3 DNA sequence: TGTGCCAGCAGCTCACCGGGACAGGGCTTGAATCAGCCCCAGCATTTT.